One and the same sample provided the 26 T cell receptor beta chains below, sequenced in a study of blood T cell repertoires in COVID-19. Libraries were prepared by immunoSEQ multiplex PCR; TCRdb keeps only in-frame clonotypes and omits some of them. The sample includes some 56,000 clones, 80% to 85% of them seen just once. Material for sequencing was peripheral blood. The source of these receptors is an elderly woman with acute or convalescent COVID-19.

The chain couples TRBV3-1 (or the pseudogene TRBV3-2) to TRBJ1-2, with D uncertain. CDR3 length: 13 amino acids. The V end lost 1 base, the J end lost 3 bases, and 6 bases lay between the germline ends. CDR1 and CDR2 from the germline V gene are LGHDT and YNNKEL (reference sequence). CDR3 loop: CASSQGGYYGYTF. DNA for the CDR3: TGTGCCAGCAGCCAAGGCGGATACTATGGCTACACCTTC.

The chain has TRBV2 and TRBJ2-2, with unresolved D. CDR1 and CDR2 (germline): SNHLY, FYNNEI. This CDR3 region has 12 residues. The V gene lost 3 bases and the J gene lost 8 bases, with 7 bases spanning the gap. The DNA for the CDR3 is TGTGCCAGCAGTGAGTTATCTGGGGAGCTGTTTTTT. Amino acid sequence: CASSELSGELFF.

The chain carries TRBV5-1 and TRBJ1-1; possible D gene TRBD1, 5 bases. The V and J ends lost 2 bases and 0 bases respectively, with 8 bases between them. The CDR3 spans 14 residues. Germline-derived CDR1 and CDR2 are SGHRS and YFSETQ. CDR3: CASSFKDMNTEAFF. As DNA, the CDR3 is TGCGCCAGCAGCTTCAAGGACATGAACACTGAAGCTTTCTTT.

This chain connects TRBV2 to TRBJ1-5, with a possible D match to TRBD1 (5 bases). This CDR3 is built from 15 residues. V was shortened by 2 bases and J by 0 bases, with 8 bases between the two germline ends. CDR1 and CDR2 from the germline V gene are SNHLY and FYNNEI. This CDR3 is CASSERQYSNQPQHF. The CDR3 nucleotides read TGTGCCAGCAGTGAACGACAGTATAGCAATCAGCCCCAGCATTTT. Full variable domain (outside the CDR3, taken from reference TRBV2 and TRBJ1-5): EPEVTQTPSHQVTQMGQEVILRCVPISNHLYFYWYRQILGQKVEFLVSFYNNEISEKSEIFDDQFSVERPDGSNFTLKIRSTKLEDSAMYFCASSERQYSNQPQHFGDGTRLSIL.

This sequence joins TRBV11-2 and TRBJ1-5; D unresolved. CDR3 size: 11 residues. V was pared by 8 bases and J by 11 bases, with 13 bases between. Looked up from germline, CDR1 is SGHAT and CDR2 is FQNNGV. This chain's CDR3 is CASPEGLAQHF. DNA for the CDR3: TGTGCCAGCCCCGAGGGATTGGCCCAGCATTTT.

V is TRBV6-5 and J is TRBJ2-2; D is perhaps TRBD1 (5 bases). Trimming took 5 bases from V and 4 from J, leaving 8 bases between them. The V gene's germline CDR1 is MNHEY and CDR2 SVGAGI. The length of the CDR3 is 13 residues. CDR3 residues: CASSRDSTGELFF. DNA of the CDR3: TGTGCCAGCAGTAGAGACAGCACCGGGGAGCTGTTTTTT.

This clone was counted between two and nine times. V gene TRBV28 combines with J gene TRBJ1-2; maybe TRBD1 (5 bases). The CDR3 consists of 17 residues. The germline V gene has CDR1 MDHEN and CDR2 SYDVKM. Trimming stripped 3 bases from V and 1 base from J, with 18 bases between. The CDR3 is CASSFRGAGGGNYGYTF. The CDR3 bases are TGTGCCAGCAGTTTTAGGGGAGCTGGCGGGGGTAACTATGGCTACACCTTC.

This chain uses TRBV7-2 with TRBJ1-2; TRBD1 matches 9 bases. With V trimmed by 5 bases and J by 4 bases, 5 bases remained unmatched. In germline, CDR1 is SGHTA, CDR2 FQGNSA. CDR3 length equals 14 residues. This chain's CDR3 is CASSPGQGGYGYTF. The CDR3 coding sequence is TGTGCCAGCAGCCCGGGACAGGGAGGCTATGGCTACACCTTC.

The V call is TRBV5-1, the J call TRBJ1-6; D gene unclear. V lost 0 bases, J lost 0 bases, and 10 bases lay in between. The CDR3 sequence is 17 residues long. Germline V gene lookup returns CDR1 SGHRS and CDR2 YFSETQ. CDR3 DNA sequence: TGCGCCAGCAGCTTGGGGCCCTTAAGCTCCTATAATTCACCCCTCCACTTT. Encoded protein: CASSLGPLSSYNSPLHF. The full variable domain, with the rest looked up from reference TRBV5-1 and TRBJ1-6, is KAGVTQTPRYLIKTRGQQVTLSCSPISGHRSVSWYQQTPGQGLQFLFEYFSETQRNKGNFPGRFSGRQFSNSRSEMNVSTLELGDSALYLCASSLGPLSSYNSPLHFGNGTRLTVT.

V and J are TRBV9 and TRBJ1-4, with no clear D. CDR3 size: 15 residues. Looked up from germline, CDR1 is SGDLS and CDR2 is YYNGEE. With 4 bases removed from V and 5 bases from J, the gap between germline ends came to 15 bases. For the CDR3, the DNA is TGTGCCAGCAGCCCATCGAGGGCCGAAAATGAAAAACTGTTTTTT. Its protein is CASSPSRAENEKLFF. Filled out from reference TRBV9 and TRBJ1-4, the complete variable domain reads DSGVTQTPKHLITATGQRVTLRCSPRSGDLSVYWYQQSLDQGLQFLIQYYNGEERAKGNILERFSAQQFPDLHSELNLSSLELGDSALYFCASSPSRAENEKLFFGSGTQLSVL.

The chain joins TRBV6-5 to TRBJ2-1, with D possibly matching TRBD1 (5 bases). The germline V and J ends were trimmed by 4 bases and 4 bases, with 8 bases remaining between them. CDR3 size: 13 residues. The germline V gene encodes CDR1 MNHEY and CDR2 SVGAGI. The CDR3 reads CASSFDSYNEQFF. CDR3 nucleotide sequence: TGTGCCAGCAGTTTCGACAGTTACAATGAGCAGTTCTTC.

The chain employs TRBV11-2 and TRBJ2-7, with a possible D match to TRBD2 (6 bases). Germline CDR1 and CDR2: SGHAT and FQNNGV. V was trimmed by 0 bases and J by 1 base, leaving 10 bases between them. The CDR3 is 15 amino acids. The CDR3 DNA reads TGTGCCAGCAGCTTAGACGGGACTTCGTCCTACGAGCAGTACTTC. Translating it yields CASSLDGTSSYEQYF.

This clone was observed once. The CDR3 DNA is TGTGCCAGTAGTCTTATCCGGGTCTCTGGAAACACCATATATTTT. This codes for CASSLIRVSGNTIYF. V gene TRBV19 combines with J gene TRBJ1-3; D remains unclear. The germline gives CDR1 LNHDA, CDR2 SQIVND (reference sequence). There are 15 residues in the CDR3. V was cut by 5 bases and J by 0 bases, with 11 bases left in between. Full variable domain (remainder filled in from reference TRBV19 and TRBJ1-3): DGGITQSPKYLFRKEGQNVTLSCEQNLNHDAMYWYRQDPGQGLRLIYYSQIVNDFQKGDIAEGYSVSREKKESFPLTVTSAQKNPTAFYLCASSLIRVSGNTIYFGEGSWLTVV.

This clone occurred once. CDR3 region: CASSNGQGKAEAFF. CDR3 sequence (DNA): TGCGCCAGCAGCAACGGACAGGGTAAGGCTGAAGCTTTCTTT. This chain uses TRBV5-1 with TRBJ1-1; 8 bases agree with TRBD1. V shed 4 bases and J 6 bases; nucleotides not matched to a gene: 8. This CDR3 comprises 14 residues. Looked up from germline, CDR1 is SGHRS and CDR2 is YFSETQ.

This CDR3 is CASSSGNQPQHF. Written as DNA, the CDR3 is TGTGCCAGCAGTTCGGGCAATCAGCCCCAGCATTTT. The chain carries TRBV6-5 and TRBJ1-5, with no clear D. CDR1 and CDR2 from the germline V gene are MNHEY and SVGAGI. V was trimmed by 4 bases and J by 2 bases, leaving 3 bases between them. The CDR3 runs to 12 residues.

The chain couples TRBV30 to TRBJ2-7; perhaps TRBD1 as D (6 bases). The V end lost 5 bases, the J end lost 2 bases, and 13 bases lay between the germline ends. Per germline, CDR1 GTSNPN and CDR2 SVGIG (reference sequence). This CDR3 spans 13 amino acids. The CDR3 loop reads CAWGRDKTYEQYF. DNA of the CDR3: TGTGCCTGGGGCCGGGACAAGACCTACGAGCAGTACTTC.

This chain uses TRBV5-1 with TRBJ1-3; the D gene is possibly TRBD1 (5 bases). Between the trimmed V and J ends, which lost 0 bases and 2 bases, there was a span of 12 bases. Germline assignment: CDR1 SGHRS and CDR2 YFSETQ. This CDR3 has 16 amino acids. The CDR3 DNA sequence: TGCGCCAGCAGCTTGGCTGGCAGGGTCGCTGGAAACACCATATATTTT. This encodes CASSLAGRVAGNTIYF.

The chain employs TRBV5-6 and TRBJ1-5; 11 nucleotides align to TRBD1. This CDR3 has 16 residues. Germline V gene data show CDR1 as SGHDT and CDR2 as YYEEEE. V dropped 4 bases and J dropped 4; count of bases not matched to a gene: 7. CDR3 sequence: CASSAGTGGKNQPQHF. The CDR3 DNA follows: TGTGCCAGCAGCGCCGGGACAGGGGGGAAGAATCAGCCCCAGCATTTT.

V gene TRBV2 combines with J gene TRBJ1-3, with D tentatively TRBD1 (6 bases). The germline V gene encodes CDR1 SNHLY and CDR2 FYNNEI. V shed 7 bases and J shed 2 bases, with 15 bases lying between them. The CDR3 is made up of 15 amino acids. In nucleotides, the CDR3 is TGTGCCAGCAAAGGGGGAATTTTCGCTGGAAACACCATATATTTT. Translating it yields CASKGGIFAGNTIYF.

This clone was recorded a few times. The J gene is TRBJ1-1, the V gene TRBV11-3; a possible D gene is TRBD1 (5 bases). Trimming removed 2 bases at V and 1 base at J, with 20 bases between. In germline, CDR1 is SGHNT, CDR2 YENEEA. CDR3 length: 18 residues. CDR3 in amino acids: CASSLRIRLQVKNTEAFF. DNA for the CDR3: TGTGCCAGCAGCTTACGGATCCGTCTACAGGTAAAGAACACTGAAGCTTTCTTT.

The CDR3 reads CASSLPAGPPLAGANVLTF. The DNA of the CDR3 is TGTGCCAGCAGCTTGCCGGCGGGACCCCCACTCGCCGGGGCCAACGTCCTGACTTTC. The rearrangement uses TRBV11-3 and TRBJ2-6, with D possibly TRBD2 on 6 matching bases. CDR3 length: 19 residues. Germline values: CDR1 SGHNT, CDR2 YENEEA. V lost 3 bases and J 4 bases, leaving 22 bases between the germline ends.

This CDR3 is CASSFRDILGSPLHF. The DNA of the CDR3 is TGTGCCAGCAGCTTCCGGGACATTCTGGGGTCACCCCTCCACTTT. The chain uses TRBV11-2 and TRBJ1-6; D may be TRBD1 (6 bases). Germline V CDR1 and CDR2: SGHAT, FQNNGV. V was pared by 3 bases and J by 10 bases, with 16 bases between. The CDR3 has 15 amino acids.

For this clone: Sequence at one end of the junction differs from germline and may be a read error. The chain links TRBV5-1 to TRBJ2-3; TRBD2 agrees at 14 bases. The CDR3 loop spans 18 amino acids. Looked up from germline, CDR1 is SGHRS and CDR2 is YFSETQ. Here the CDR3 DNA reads TGCGCCAGCAGCCGGACAGGGCTGACTAGCGGGGGGGCCTTTGCGCAATATTTT. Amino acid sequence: CASSRTGLTSGGAFAQYF.

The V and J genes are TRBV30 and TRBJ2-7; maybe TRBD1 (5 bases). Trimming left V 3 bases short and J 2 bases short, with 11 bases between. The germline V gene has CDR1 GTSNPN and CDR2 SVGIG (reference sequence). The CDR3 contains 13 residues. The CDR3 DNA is TGTGCCTGGAGGGGTATGGGGCCCTACGAGCAGTACTTC. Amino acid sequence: CAWRGMGPYEQYF.

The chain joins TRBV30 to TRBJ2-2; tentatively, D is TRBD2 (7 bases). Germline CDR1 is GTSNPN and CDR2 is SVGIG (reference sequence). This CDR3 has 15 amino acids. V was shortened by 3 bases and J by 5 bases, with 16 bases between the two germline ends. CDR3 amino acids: CAWSAWGGGTGELFF. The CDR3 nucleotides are TGTGCCTGGAGCGCTTGGGGGGGCGGTACCGGGGAGCTGTTTTTT.

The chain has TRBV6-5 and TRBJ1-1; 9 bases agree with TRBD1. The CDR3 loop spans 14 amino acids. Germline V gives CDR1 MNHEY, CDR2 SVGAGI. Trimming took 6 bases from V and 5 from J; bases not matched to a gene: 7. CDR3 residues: CASRPQGAGTEAFF. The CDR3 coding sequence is TGTGCCAGCAGACCACAGGGGGCGGGGACTGAAGCTTTCTTT.